These T cell receptor beta chains were read from a single sample in a study of blood T cell repertoires in COVID-19. Clones were sequenced by immunoSEQ multiplex PCR, and TCRdb holds only the in-frame ones, with some missing. The table has about 260,000 clones, around 86% seen once; the top ten hold more than 2%. The specimen was PBMCs or T cells enriched from blood (not recorded which). These receptors all stem from a woman aged 45-59 years who had recovered from COVID-19. Both conserved end residues are part of each CDR3. D genes are given only for firm matches. Clone size appears in some rows only: once, few, many, or a class for an expanded clone.

d_gene,j_gene,v_gene,abundance,CDR3nt,CDR3aa
NA,TRBJ2-5,TRBV25-1,few,TGTGCCAGCAGGGACACCGTCCCTCAGAGTGAAGAGACCCAGTACTTC,CASRDTVPQSEETQYF
TRBD1,TRBJ1-2,TRBV4-1,NA,TGCGCCAGCAGCCATTTCCGGGACAGGGATGGCTACACCTTC,CASSHFRDRDGYTF
TRBD1,TRBJ1-4,TRBV30,NA,TGTGCCTGGGAATCAGGAGGGGGCCCTGAAAAACTGTTTTTT,CAWESGGGPEKLFF
NA,TRBJ1-2,TRBV5-4,NA,TGTGCCAGCAGGAGGGCAGGGGACCTCTATGGCTACACCTTC,CASRRAGDLYGYTF
TRBD1,TRBJ1-5,TRBV5-8,few,TGTGCCAGCAGCTCCGGGACAGGCGATAATCATCAGCCCCAGCATTTT,CASSSGTGDNHQPQHF
TRBD1,TRBJ1-1,TRBV27,NA,TGTGCCAGCAGTCCCGGGACAGGGCGGATGAACACTGAAGCTTTCTTT,CASSPGTGRMNTEAFF
TRBD2,TRBJ2-1,TRBV5-4,NA,TGTGCCAGCAGCGGGCCGGGACTAGCGTTCAATGAGCAGTTCTTC,CASSGPGLAFNEQFF
TRBD1,TRBJ1-5,TRBV6-5,once,TGTGCCAGCAGTTACTCGGCAGGGGGTGGTCAGCCCCAGCATTTT,CASSYSAGGGQPQHF
NA,TRBJ1-2,TRBV10-3,once,TGTGCCATCAGTGAGTCGGAGTTCTATGGCTACACCTTC,CAISESEFYGYTF
NA,TRBJ1-2,TRBV19,NA,TGTGCCAGTATTGGGAGTAACTATGGCTACACCTTC,CASIGSNYGYTF
TRBD1,TRBJ2-6,TRBV3-1/TRBV3-2,NA,TGTGCCAGCAGCCAAGGGGGACAGGGTCTACTCTCGAGGGCCAACGTCCTGACTTTC,CASSQGGQGLLSRANVLTF
NA,TRBJ1-4,TRBV7-8,NA,TGTGCCAGCAGCTTAAGGGGTTGGGAAAAACTGTTTTTT,CASSLRGWEKLFF
NA,TRBJ1-2,TRBV29-1,NA,TGCAGCGTTGAAGCGGGGGGCGTGAGCTATGGCTACACCTTC,CSVEAGGVSYGYTF
NA,TRBJ1-4,TRBV2,NA,TGTGCCAGCAGGATGAACCCGGGGGTAACTAATGAAAAACTGTTTTTT,CASRMNPGVTNEKLFF
TRBD1,TRBJ1-2,TRBV5-4,NA,TGTGCCAGCAGACGGACAGCAGGGGGCTATGGCTACACCTTC,CASRRTAGGYGYTF
NA,TRBJ2-7,TRBV6-2/TRBV6-3,NA,TGTGCCAGCAGTACCCCCGGGGGACTGTACGAGCAGTACTTC,CASSTPGGLYEQYF
TRBD1,TRBJ2-2,TRBV6-2/TRBV6-3,NA,TGTGCCAGCAGTTACGGCACGGACAGGGCGATCACCGGGGAGCTGTTTTTT,CASSYGTDRAITGELFF
TRBD1,TRBJ1-5,TRBV14,NA,TGTGCCAGCAGCCATAGGACAGGGGGCACTCAGCCCCAGCATTTT,CASSHRTGGTQPQHF
TRBD2,TRBJ2-7,TRBV28,NA,TGTGCCAGCAGTCCGTCCCTGGGCGGGAGGGCCGTGGACTTC,CASSPSLGGRAVDF
TRBD1,TRBJ2-5,TRBV12-3/TRBV12-4,NA,TGTGCCCTCGACAGGGGGCGCCTGAAGACCCAGTACTTC,CALDRGRLKTQYF
TRBD1,TRBJ1-4,TRBV7-2,NA,TGTGCCAGCAGCCCGGGGGTGGGACAGAAAAATGAAAAACTGTTTTTT,CASSPGVGQKNEKLFF
NA,TRBJ2-1,TRBV5-4,few,TGTGCCAGCAGCTTGGCCACTACGGATGAGCAGTTCTTC,CASSLATTDEQFF
TRBD1,TRBJ2-7,TRBV7-2,NA,TGTGCCAGCAGGGATGGGACAGTTGGCCCCTCCTACGAGCAGTACTTC,CASRDGTVGPSYEQYF
NA,TRBJ1-1,TRBV11-1,NA,TGTGCCAGCAGCGGCCGACAGGTAGGGAACACTGAAGCTTTCTTT,CASSGRQVGNTEAFF
NA,TRBJ2-1,TRBV5-6,NA,TGTGCCAGCAGCTTGGCGTTGAGTGTCCCATACAATGAGCAGTTCTTC,CASSLALSVPYNEQFF
TRBD2,TRBJ2-7,TRBV23-1,NA,TGCGCCAGCAGTCAATCGAGGCTAGCGGTCTACGAGCAGTACTTC,CASSQSRLAVYEQYF
TRBD1,TRBJ1-2,TRBV28,few,TGTGCCAGCAGGGCAGGGGGCCTCTATGGCTACACCTTC,CASRAGGLYGYTF
NA,TRBJ2-2,TRBV5-4,once,TGTGCCAGCAGCCCGAGGGAGGGGGCCGGGGAGCTGTTTTTT,CASSPREGAGELFF
TRBD1,TRBJ1-2,TRBV11-2,NA,TGTGCCAGCAGTCTAACCTCTCCCGGGACAGGGATTGGCGGCTACACCTTC,CASSLTSPGTGIGGYTF
TRBD1,TRBJ2-7,TRBV5-1,NA,TGCGCCAGCAGCTTGGCTGGGACAGCTTACGAGCAGTACTTC,CASSLAGTAYEQYF